These 21 T cell receptor beta chains were all obtained from the same sample, sequenced in a study of CD8 T cells in Susac syndrome. Random hexamers were used to reverse transcribe the RNA input (roughly 0.5 to 1 ug). TCRdb passed the immunoSEQ multiplex PCR reads through MiXCR, listing each CDR3 protein once. The table has some 180,000 distinct CDR3 sequences, just under 95% seen once; the top ten hold around 0.1%. Sample: CD4+ T cells from PBMCs. The receptors shown here come from a human donor with Susac syndrome.

The chain uses TRBV4-2 and TRBJ1-5, with a tentative D call TRBD1 (5 bases). This CDR3 is built from 16 residues. Germline-derived CDR1 and CDR2 are LGHNA and YNFKEQ. The V gene lost 0 bases and the J gene lost 7 bases, with 16 bases spanning the gap. The CDR3 spells CASSQEGGEWGQPQHF. The CDR3 DNA reads TGTGCCAGCAGCCAAGAAGGCGGGGAATGGGGCCAGCCCCAGCATTTT.

The chain is built from TRBV13 and TRBJ2-7; D is perhaps TRBD2 (6 bases). The CDR3 contains 16 residues. Germline V gene lookup returns CDR1 PRHDT and CDR2 FYEKMQ (reference sequence). V lost 6 bases to trimming and J lost 2 bases, with 20 bases between them. The CDR3 DNA sequence: TGTGCCAGCAGAGTAAGGGCGGGGAGCGGACCCTACGAGCAGTACTTC. This translates into CASRVRAGSGPYEQYF.

This clonotype was found once. V is TRBV7-2 and J is TRBJ1-2, with TRBD1 matching over 9 bases. V trimming: 0 bases; J trimming: 7 bases; junction bases outside the gene matches: 6. Germline V gene data show CDR1 as SGHTA and CDR2 as FQGNSA. The CDR3 has 15 residues. CDR3 sequence reads: CASSLALQGAIGYTF. CDR3 coding DNA: TGTGCCAGCAGCTTAGCGCTACAGGGGGCGATTGGCTACACCTTC.

The rearrangement uses TRBV7-8 and TRBJ2-3; the D gene is possibly TRBD2 (6 bases). Germline CDR1 reads SGHVS; CDR2 reads FQNEAQ. V lost 5 bases, J lost 0 bases, and 15 bases lay in between. The CDR3 has 16 residues. The CDR3 loop reads CASSRTRDSSTDTQYF. CDR3 bases: TGTGCCAGCAGCCGCACCCGGGACTCTAGCACAGATACGCAGTATTTT.

The CDR3: CAWSAEPGGYNEQFF. CDR3 in DNA: TGTGCCTGGAGTGCTGAACCTGGAGGGTACAATGAGCAGTTCTTC. The chain has TRBV30 and TRBJ2-1; a weak D match, TRBD2 (6 bases). This CDR3 region has 15 residues. The V gene lost 1 base and the J gene lost 4 bases, with 14 bases spanning the gap. Germline CDR1 GTSNPN, CDR2 SVGIG (reference sequence).

The chain couples TRBV12-3 or TRBV12-4 to TRBJ1-5; no firm D call. Between the trimmed V and J ends, which lost 2 bases and 2 bases, there was a span of 7 bases. The CDR3 is made up of 14 amino acids. CDR3 sequence reads: CASSLTSGNQPQHF. In DNA form, the CDR3 reads TGTGCCAGCAGTTTAACCTCTGGCAATCAGCCCCAGCATTTT.

The V call is TRBV6-5, the J call TRBJ2-7, with D possibly being TRBD1 or TRBD2 (5 bases each). Germline CDR1 reads MNHEY; CDR2 reads SVGAGI. This CDR3 region has 16 residues. Trimming cost V 0 bases and J 2 bases, with 14 bases left between them. The CDR3 sequence: CASSYSSGDGAYEQYF. The CDR3 DNA reads TGTGCCAGCAGTTACTCATCCGGGGACGGAGCCTACGAGCAGTACTTC.

CDR3 in DNA: TGTGCCAGCAGCCCCAGGGCGGGGGCCCGCAATGAGCAGTTCTTC. This encodes CASSPRAGARNEQFF. This chain uses TRBV3-1 with TRBJ2-1, with D possibly matching TRBD2 (7 bases). The CDR3 is made up of 15 amino acids. Germline lookup yields CDR1 LGHDT and CDR2 YNNKEL (reference sequence). V lost 4 bases, J lost 6 bases, and 16 bases lay in between.

V usage is TRBV30 and J usage is TRBJ1-2; D might be TRBD1 (5 bases). V shed 8 bases and J shed 4 bases, with 11 bases lying between them. Germline values: CDR1 GTSNPN, CDR2 SVGIG (reference sequence). The CDR3 has 11 amino acids. The chain's CDR3 is CAGTDSYGYTF. The CDR3 coding sequence is TGTGCCGGAACCGACAGCTATGGCTACACCTTC. Full variable domain (missing parts from reference TRBV30 and TRBJ1-2): SQTIHQWPATLVQPVGSPLSLECTVEGTSNPNLYWYRQAAGRGLQLLFYSVGIGQISSEVPQNLSASRPQDRQFILSSKKLLLSDSGFYLCAGTDSYGYTFGSGTRLTVV.

V gene TRBV2 combines with J gene TRBJ2-5; TRBD1 agrees at 7 bases. The CDR3 consists of 14 residues. Trimming removed 5 bases from V and 2 bases from J; junction bases left unmatched: 5. Germline CDR1 SNHLY, CDR2 FYNNEI. CDR3: CASSWDRRQETQYF. The CDR3, as DNA: TGTGCCAGCAGTTGGGACAGACGACAAGAGACCCAGTACTTC.

J is TRBJ2-5 and V is TRBV20-1, with a tentative D call TRBD2 (6 bases). The germline V and J ends were trimmed by 5 bases and 0 bases, with 16 bases remaining between them. CDR1 DFQATT and CDR2 SNEGSKA come from the germline V gene (reference sequence). There are 15 residues in the CDR3. The CDR3 loop is CSAPMGSGYQETQYF. The CDR3 nucleotides are TGCAGTGCTCCGATGGGGAGCGGGTACCAAGAGACCCAGTACTTC.

The chain has TRBV4-3 and TRBJ1-4; tentatively, D is TRBD1 (6 bases). V was trimmed by 0 bases and J by 5 bases, leaving 19 bases between them. Per germline, CDR1 LGHNA and CDR2 YSLEER. The CDR3 is 18 residues long. CDR3 DNA sequence: TGCGCCAGCAGCCAAGATCTTGTCGGAGCAGGGGTAAATGAAAAACTGTTTTTT. As protein: CASSQDLVGAGVNEKLFF.

The chain carries TRBV20-1 and TRBJ2-5, with 7 bases aligning to TRBD1. V trimming: 2 bases; J trimming: 7 bases; junction bases outside the gene matches: 7. Looked up from germline, CDR1 is DFQATT and CDR2 is SNEGSKA (reference sequence). CDR3 size: 13 residues. CDR3 in DNA: TGCAGTGCTAGACACAGGGGTTCGGGGACCCAGTACTTC. Its translation: CSARHRGSGTQYF.

The J gene is TRBJ1-1, the V gene TRBV2; maybe TRBD1 (5 bases). The V end was cut by 7 bases, the J end by 0 bases, with 9 bases between. The CDR3 has 13 residues. Germline V lookup: CDR1 SNHLY, CDR2 FYNNEI. The CDR3 sequence: CASIGTVNTEAFF. For the CDR3, the DNA is TGTGCCAGCATTGGGACGGTGAACACTGAAGCTTTCTTT.

Only a few counts were recorded for this clonotype. The V call is TRBV28, the J call TRBJ2-3; 12 nucleotides line up with TRBD2. The CDR3 spans 15 residues. Germline lookup yields CDR1 MDHEN and CDR2 SYDVKM. J lost 6 bases, V lost 5 bases, and 6 bases had no gene match. CDR3 in amino acids: CASSLAGGPGDTQYF. The CDR3 DNA reads TGTGCCAGCAGTCTAGCGGGAGGGCCGGGTGATACGCAGTATTTT.

The chain uses TRBV19 and TRBJ2-7; 10 bases map to TRBD1. Germline-derived CDR1 and CDR2 are LNHDA and SQIVND (reference sequence). The CDR3 runs to 14 residues. Unmatched junction bases numbered 6, after V lost 5 bases and J lost 5 bases. This chain's CDR3 is CASSPRTGGDEQYF. DNA of the CDR3: TGTGCCAGTAGTCCGCGGACAGGGGGAGACGAGCAGTACTTC.

In DNA form, the CDR3 reads TGCGCCAGCAGCCCGGGACTAGCGGAAGTCGATGAGCAGTTCTTC. Amino acid sequence: CASSPGLAEVDEQFF. The V call is TRBV5-1, the J call TRBJ2-1, with 11 bases matching TRBD2. J was trimmed by 8 bases and V by 4 bases; bases with no gene match: 8. From germline, CDR1 is SGHRS and CDR2 YFSETQ. The CDR3 has 15 residues.

This clonotype appeared once. V gene TRBV18 combines with J gene TRBJ2-6; D is perhaps TRBD1 or TRBD2 (6 bases each). Looked up from germline, CDR1 is KGHSH and CDR2 is LQKENI. The CDR3 extends over 16 amino acids. Trimming left V 1 base short and J 4 bases short, with 11 bases between. CDR3 coding DNA: TGTGCCAGCTCACCACGGGGGGCAAGGGGGGCCAACGTCCTGACTTTC. Protein sequence: CASSPRGARGANVLTF.

The chain links TRBV4-2 to TRBJ2-7; 8 bases line up with TRBD1. The V gene end was trimmed by 3 bases and the J gene end by 2 bases; junction bases not matched to a gene: 3. This CDR3 has 14 amino acids. Germline V gene lookup returns CDR1 LGHNA and CDR2 YNFKEQ. This CDR3 is CASSQGQEAYEQYF. CDR3 DNA: TGTGCCAGCAGCCAGGGACAGGAGGCCTACGAGCAGTACTTC.

The chain links TRBV24-1 to TRBJ1-5; D possibly corresponds to TRBD1 (5 bases). The ends were cut back, 3 bases at V and 13 bases at J, with 12 bases in the middle. The CDR3 contains 12 residues. Per the germline V gene, CDR1 is KGHDR and CDR2 is SFDVKD. CDR3 sequence: CATSDGGSSQHF. DNA of the CDR3: TGTGCCACCAGTGATGGGGGGTCGTCACAGCATTTT.

This clonotype was found once. The rearrangement joins TRBV20-1 to TRBJ1-1; 9 bases fit TRBD1. The CDR3 runs to 13 residues. The V gene's germline CDR1 is DFQATT and CDR2 SNEGSKA (reference sequence). Unmatched junction bases numbered 5, after V lost 6 bases and J lost 3 bases. In DNA, the CDR3 is TGCAGTGCCGGACAGGGGCCTGACACTGAAGCTTTCTTT. As protein: CSAGQGPDTEAFF.